A single sample gave rise to the 20 T cell receptor beta chains below, sequenced in a study of a mutant IDH1 vaccine in newly diagnosed glioma. Their antigen targets remain unknown. Documented time point: week 35, safety follow-up. In every dose of vaccine, 300 ug of mutant IDH1 20-mer peptide was given alongside topical imiquimod. The assay was immunoSEQ multiplex PCR, and TCRdb's table has in-frame clones only and misses some. Of around 69,000 clones in the sample, around 87% are singletons; the top ten hold approximately 2%. The source material was PBMCs, sampled from a glioma patient whose treatment included an IDH1 peptide vaccine. The receptors derive from a man younger than 45 with glioma.

The V call is TRBV4-3, the J call TRBJ2-3, with TRBD2 as a possible D gene (5 bases). V was trimmed by 3 bases and J by 4 bases, leaving 17 bases between them. Germline CDR1 and CDR2: LGHNA and YSLEER. This CDR3 is 16 amino acids long. CDR3: CASSHGVRGGADTQYF. The CDR3 DNA is TGCGCCAGCAGCCATGGCGTTCGGGGTGGGGCAGATACGCAGTATTTT.

The genes are TRBV5-1 and TRBJ1-2; perhaps TRBD1 as D (5 bases). Germline assignment: CDR1 SGHRS and CDR2 YFSETQ. The CDR3 loop spans 15 amino acids. V was clipped by 3 bases and J by 4 bases, with 16 bases between them. CDR3 DNA: TGCGCCAGCAGCTCCGGGGGGGTAGGGAGCTATGGCTACACCTTC. It specifies CASSSGGVGSYGYTF.

The rearrangement links TRBV5-4 to TRBJ2-7, with D unclear. The CDR3 covers 14 residues. V lost 4 bases and J lost 0, with 11 bases in between. Germline V gives CDR1 SGHNT, CDR2 YYREEE (reference sequence). CDR3: CASSIGLSSYEQYF. CDR3 bases: TGTGCCAGCAGCATAGGCCTCAGCTCCTACGAGCAGTACTTC.

The chain couples TRBV11-2 to TRBJ2-7; the match to TRBD2 covers 8 bases. CDR3 length equals 16 residues. The V and J ends lost 1 base and 3 bases, in that order; junction bases with no gene match: 8. The germline V gene encodes CDR1 SGHAT and CDR2 FQNNGV. The DNA for the CDR3 is TGTGCCAGCAGCTTAGTAACGGGAGGGCCGGGCTACGAGCAGTACTTC. Translation: CASSLVTGGPGYEQYF.

J is TRBJ1-1 and V is TRBV27, with 9 bases lining up with TRBD1. CDR1 is MNHEY and CDR2 is SMNVEV in the germline V gene (reference sequence). Trimming took 6 bases from V and 6 from J; bases not matched to a gene: 8. This CDR3 spans 14 amino acids. CDR3 region: CASSWGTGIAEAFF. The CDR3, as DNA: TGTGCCAGCAGCTGGGGGACAGGGATCGCTGAAGCTTTCTTT.

The chain carries TRBV25-1 and TRBJ2-5; TRBD1 might be the D (5 bases). Germline assignment: CDR1 MGHDK and CDR2 SYGVNS. CDR3 length: 14 amino acids. Trimming cost V 3 bases and J 2 bases, with 10 bases left between them. CDR3 nucleotide sequence: TGTGCCAGCAGTGACTGGGGCAGACAAGAGACCCAGTACTTC. The encoded protein is CASSDWGRQETQYF.

The chain combines TRBV7-9 with TRBJ2-7, with D tentatively TRBD1 (5 bases). The CDR3 spans 14 residues. Germline V gene data show CDR1 as SEHNR and CDR2 as FQNEAQ (reference sequence). Trimming removed 4 bases from V and 7 bases from J, with 17 bases in between. The CDR3 coding sequence is TGTGCCAGCAGCTACGGCCAGGGAACGAGAGAGCAGTACTTC. Residues: CASSYGQGTREQYF.

The rearrangement uses TRBV7-3 and TRBJ1-1; D gene ambiguous. V lost 8 bases, J lost 1 base, and 11 bases lay in between. This CDR3 has 13 amino acids. CDR1 SGHTA and CDR2 FQGTGA come from the germline V gene. The CDR3 loop reads CASRKDPNTEAFF. CDR3 bases: TGTGCCAGCCGTAAGGATCCGAACACTGAAGCTTTCTTT.

The gene calls are TRBV7-2 and TRBJ2-3; 8 nucleotides agree with TRBD2. V dropped 5 bases and J dropped 2; count of bases not matched to a gene: 6. The germline V gene encodes CDR1 SGHTA and CDR2 FQGNSA. This CDR3 has 15 amino acids. CDR3 residues: CASSSGGRPTDTQYF. Here the CDR3 DNA reads TGTGCCAGCAGCAGTGGCGGGAGGCCCACAGATACGCAGTATTTT.

The chain uses TRBV5-5 and TRBJ1-2; D gene unclear. This CDR3 is built from 14 residues. Germline CDR1 is SGHKS and CDR2 is YYEKEE (reference sequence). Trimming took off 0 bases at V and 4 bases at J, with 10 bases between the two ends. This CDR3 reads CASSLEQDIYGYTF. The CDR3 DNA follows: TGTGCCAGCAGCTTGGAACAAGATATCTATGGCTACACCTTC.

J is TRBJ2-3 and V is TRBV7-2; no firm D call. The V and J ends lost 1 base and 3 bases respectively, with 5 bases between them. The CDR3 sequence is 13 residues long. Germline CDR1 reads SGHTA; CDR2 reads FQGNSA. CDR3 sequence (DNA): TGTGCCAGCAGCTTAGAGCAGACAGATACGCAGTATTTT. It encodes CASSLEQTDTQYF.

The genes are TRBV27 and TRBJ1-5; D ambiguous. The CDR3 runs to 14 residues. CDR1 is MNHEY and CDR2 is SMNVEV in the germline V gene (reference sequence). V lost 3 bases and J lost 7, with 13 bases in between. CDR3: CASSFHAQDQPQHF. The CDR3 nucleotides read TGTGCCAGCAGTTTCCACGCGCAGGACCAGCCCCAGCATTTT.

This clone was recorded only once. V usage is TRBV2 and J usage is TRBJ2-1; TRBD2 might be the D (7 bases). Germline values: CDR1 SNHLY, CDR2 FYNNEI. The CDR3 is 16 amino acids. Between the trimmed V and J ends, which lost 2 bases and 4 bases, there was a span of 15 bases. The CDR3 reads CASSERRGGRYNEQFF. CDR3 in DNA: TGTGCCAGCAGTGAACGTAGGGGGGGCCGGTACAATGAGCAGTTCTTC.

This sequence joins TRBV2 and TRBJ2-3; D remains unclear. Looked up from germline, CDR1 is SNHLY and CDR2 is FYNNEI. The CDR3 consists of 14 residues. V was cut by 7 bases and J by 0 bases, with 11 bases left in between. The CDR3 loop is CASTRTSSTDTQYF. In DNA, the CDR3 is TGTGCCAGCACCAGGACCTCTAGCACAGATACGCAGTATTTT. The full variable domain, with the rest looked up from reference TRBV2 and TRBJ2-3, is EPEVTQTPSHQVTQMGQEVILRCVPISNHLYFYWYRQILGQKVEFLVSFYNNEISEKSEIFDDQFSVERPDGSNFTLKIRSTKLEDSAMYFCASTRTSSTDTQYFGPGTRLTVL.

This sequence joins TRBV15 and TRBJ1-1; D unclear. There are 15 residues in the CDR3. V shed 5 bases and J shed 4 bases, with 17 bases lying between them. Germline CDR1 LNHNV, CDR2 YYDKDF (reference sequence). CDR3 in amino acids: CATSPGGSGSTEAFF. In DNA, the CDR3 is TGTGCCACCAGCCCGGGTGGGTCGGGCAGCACTGAAGCTTTCTTT. Full variable domain (remainder filled in from reference TRBV15 and TRBJ1-1): DAMVIQNPRYQVTQFGKPVTLSCSQTLNHNVMYWYQQKSSQAPKLLFHYYDKDFNNEADTPDNFQSRRPNTSFCFLDIRSPGLGDTAMYLCATSPGGSGSTEAFFGQGTRLTVV.

This clone was seen more than once but under ten times. V and J are TRBV30 and TRBJ1-4; possible D gene TRBD1, 5 bases. The germline V gene has CDR1 GTSNPN and CDR2 SVGIG (reference sequence). The ends were cut back, 8 bases at V and 6 bases at J, with 16 bases in the middle. The CDR3 consists of 13 residues. Here the CDR3 reads CAGNRWGDEKLFF. CDR3 nucleotide sequence: TGTGCCGGGAACAGGTGGGGGGATGAAAAACTGTTTTTT.

Only a few counts were recorded for this clone. The rearrangement joins TRBV27 to TRBJ2-7; no clear D gene. The CDR3 consists of 13 residues. Germline V gives CDR1 MNHEY, CDR2 SMNVEV (reference sequence). With 6 bases removed from V and 0 bases from J, the gap between germline ends came to 9 bases. The CDR3 region has the DNA TGTGCCAGCAGCCTCATGAGCTCCTACGAGCAGTACTTC. Amino acid sequence: CASSLMSSYEQYF.

This chain uses TRBV9 with TRBJ1-2; D not resolved. CDR3 length equals 14 residues. Trimming removed 0 bases from V and 4 bases from J, with 10 bases in between. CDR1 and CDR2 from the germline V gene are SGDLS and YYNGEE. CDR3 nucleotides: TGTGCCAGCAGCGTAGCCGGGCCAGGCTATGGCTACACCTTC. Amino acid sequence: CASSVAGPGYGYTF.

V usage is TRBV5-3 and J usage is TRBJ1-3; tentative D call: TRBD1 (5 bases). TRBV5-3 is known as an ORF, though its function is uncertain. The CDR3 is 14 amino acids. V gave up 10 bases and J gave up 7 bases, with 21 bases separating them. This CDR3 reads CAPRGEGFSNTIYF. The CDR3 DNA reads as TGTGCCCCCCGGGGCGAGGGATTCTCGAACACCATATATTTT.

The chain recombines TRBV7-8 with TRBJ1-2; D remains ambiguous. CDR3 length equals 16 residues. In germline, CDR1 is SGHVS, CDR2 FQNEAQ. V lost 7 bases, J lost 5 bases, and 23 bases lay in between. The CDR3 region has the DNA TGTGCCAGCACCCCCTCCCCGGGGTTTCGAAGATATGGCTACACCTTC. Its protein product is CASTPSPGFRRYGYTF. The complete variable domain, with remaining parts taken from reference TRBV7-8 and TRBJ1-2, reads GAGVSQSPRYKVAKRGQDVALRCDPISGHVSLFWYQQALGQGPEFLTYFQNEAQLDKSGLPSDRFFAERPEGSVSTLKIQRTQQEDSAVYLCASTPSPGFRRYGYTFGSGTRLTVV.